This T cell receptor (beta chain) was sequenced for a study of regulatory and conventional T cells in RAG deficiency. Findings and limits, study-wide: Omenn syndrome and CID/AS patients had roughly 100-fold fewer unique Treg TCR beta sequences, versus 9.5 to 10-fold elsewhere. Shorter CDR3s in all patient subsets; >85% Treg-Tconv overlap in Omenn.

TCRdb's table, derived via immunoSEQ multiplex PCR, lists solely in-frame clones and lacks some. The sample has approximately 10,000 clones, approximately 93% seen once. A note on this clone: Its antigen is currently unknown.

The sorted regulatory T cells were CD4+, CD25-high and CD127-low, with genomic DNA sequenced. The sample was also reused in another study, on regulatory T cells. That paper states: Amplification used 52 TRBV primers and 13 TRBJ primers. Skewed V and J usage and few unique V-J pairs marked patient repertoires, most in Tregs.

This TCR derives from a human donor in good health. The material sequenced was CD127- CD25+ CD4+ Tregs sorted from blood.

The CDR3 region has the DNA TGCGCCAGCAGCCTAGCGCGGGGGGCCTGGATGGTTAATGAGCAGTTCTTC. Its translation: CASSLARGAWMVNEQFF. The chain has TRBV5-1 and TRBJ2-1; 8 nucleotides line up with TRBD2. This CDR3 contains 17 residues. Looked up from germline, CDR1 is SGHRS and CDR2 is YFSETQ. The V segment lost 4 bases and the J segment 7 bases; nucleotides outside the gene matches: 16.